This TCR beta chain was identified during a study of blood T cell repertoires in COVID-19. Background on the study: Sources were T cells, B-cell-depleted T cells, or PBMCs; the material itself was cDNA or gDNA.

Produced via immunoSEQ multiplex PCR; TCRdb's table is partial and in-frame only. The repertoire holds about 82,000 clones, 80% to 90% seen once, with 15% to 20% in the top ten. The CDR3 has 14 amino acids. The germline CDR1 and CDR2 sequences are LGHDT and YNNKEL (reference sequence). V lost 4 bases and J lost 4; bases outside the gene matches: 4. The chain links TRBV3-1 (or the pseudogene TRBV3-2) to TRBJ1-5; 7 bases map to TRBD1. Material for sequencing was peripheral blood. This TCR was sampled from a woman aged 55 to 70 with acute or convalescent COVID-19. This CDR3 is CASSRTGLNQPQHF. The DNA of the CDR3 is TGTGCCAGCAGCCGGACAGGATTAAATCAGCCCCAGCATTTT.